The rows below give T cell receptor beta chains drawn from one sample of a study of blood T cell repertoires in COVID-19. Clones were read by immunoSEQ multiplex PCR, and TCRdb kept only the in-frame ones, dropping some. This table holds 220,000 or so clones, approximately 90% found once. Sequenced material: peripheral blood. Every receptor here comes from a man between 60 and 70 years old with COVID-19, enrolled during active disease. The CDR3 runs from the conserved cysteine through the conserved F or W. Each record gives: J gene, D gene, V gene, clone size, CDR3 protein, CDR3 DNA. A D gene is named only where the DNA matches it firmly. Expanded clones are given a class, and other clones once, few, many or no size at all.

>TRBJ1-3|TRBD1|TRBV30|-
CAWTFGQGGNTIYF
TGTGCCTGGACGTTCGGACAGGGCGGAAACACCATATATTTT
>TRBJ2-7|TRBD1|TRBV29-1|-
CSILTGLYEQYF
TGCAGCATACTGACAGGGCTCTACGAGCAGTACTTC
>TRBJ1-1|-|TRBV2|-
CASSLSTEAFF
TGTGCCAGCAGTCTTTCCACTGAAGCTTTCTTT
>TRBJ2-1|-|TRBV5-6|-
CASSSEGDQRDKYNEQFF
TGTGCCAGCAGCTCCGAAGGAGATCAGCGGGACAAGTACAATGAGCAGTTCTTC
>TRBJ1-5|-|TRBV28|-
CASLGRTNQPQHF
TGTGCCAGCCTAGGGAGAACTAATCAGCCCCAGCATTTT
>TRBJ2-7|-|TRBV29-1|-
CSVLQQGFHEQYF
TGCAGCGTTTTACAACAGGGCTTCCACGAGCAGTACTTC
>TRBJ1-5|TRBD1|TRBV6-2/TRBV6-3|-
CASSRGQGGNQPQHF
TGTGCCAGCAGCCGTGGACAGGGTGGCAATCAGCCCCAGCATTTT
>TRBJ2-3|TRBD2|TRBV5-8|-
CASRPSLAGAGGTQYF
TGTGCCAGCCGACCGAGTTTAGCGGGAGCTGGAGGTACGCAGTATTTT
>TRBJ2-1|TRBD2|TRBV25-1|-
CASSDPAAGEYNEQFF
TGTGCCAGCAGTGACCCGGCAGCGGGGGAATACAATGAGCAGTTCTTC
>TRBJ1-1|-|TRBV6-6|-
CASSYPPYAGQTEAFF
TGTGCCAGCAGTTACCCGCCGTATGCGGGGCAAACTGAAGCTTTCTTT
>TRBJ2-1|-|TRBV15|-
CATSRAGSSYNEQFF
TGTGCCACCAGCAGAGCCGGGAGCTCCTACAATGAGCAGTTCTTC
>TRBJ2-7|-|TRBV28|-
CASSLAVWEQYF
TGTGCCAGCAGTTTAGCGGTATGGGAGCAGTACTTC
>TRBJ2-7|-|TRBV5-6|once
CASSLVERQAYEQYF
TGTGCCAGCAGCTTAGTGGAAAGACAGGCCTACGAGCAGTACTTC
>TRBJ2-2|TRBD2|TRBV5-4|-
CASSSQGGGGAGELFF
TGTGCCAGCAGCTCACAAGGCGGGGGTGGCGCCGGGGAGCTGTTTTTT
>TRBJ2-7|TRBD1|TRBV19|-
CATGTGGAGSYEQYF
TGTGCCACCGGGACAGGGGGCGCGGGATCCTACGAGCAGTACTTC
>TRBJ2-1|TRBD2|TRBV5-1|-
CASSLGLAGGNTYNEQFF
TGCGCCAGCAGCTTGGGGCTAGCGGGGGGCAACACCTACAATGAGCAGTTCTTC
>TRBJ2-2|TRBD2|TRBV7-2|-
CASSLAPSGIGGELFF
TGTGCCAGCAGCTTAGCTCCTAGCGGGATTGGCGGGGAGCTGTTTTTT
>TRBJ1-2|TRBD1|TRBV27|-
CASRGGQGTYTF
TGTGCCAGCAGGGGAGGACAGGGAACCTACACCTTC
>TRBJ2-4|-|TRBV4-2|-
CASSQDWAYIQYF
TGTGCCAGCAGCCAAGATTGGGCGTACATTCAGTACTTC
>TRBJ2-3|TRBD2|TRBV30|-
CAWTSGGSTDTQYF
TGTGCCTGGACTAGCGGGGGTAGCACAGATACGCAGTATTTT
>TRBJ2-3|TRBD2|TRBV19|-
CASRRLAGGTDTQYF
TGTGCCAGTAGACGACTAGCGGGCGGCACAGATACGCAGTATTTT
>TRBJ2-7|TRBD2|TRBV18|-
CASSPGLAGEQYF
TGTGCCAGCTCACCGGGACTAGCGGGCGAGCAGTACTTC
>TRBJ1-1|TRBD1|TRBV4-2|once
CASSQDNMGEQGVGFF
TGTGCCAGCAGCCAAGATAATATGGGTGAACAGGGGGTAGGTTTCTTT
>TRBJ2-1|-|TRBV5-4|-
CASMEGGQSYNEQFF
TGTGCCAGCATGGAGGGGGGGCAATCTTACAATGAGCAGTTCTTC
>TRBJ2-2|TRBD1|TRBV4-3|few
CASSQGTGERTGELFF
TGCGCCAGCAGCCAAGGAACAGGGGAAAGGACCGGGGAGCTGTTTTTT
>TRBJ1-5|TRBD1|TRBV6-5|once
CASSPTGVGNQPQHF
TGTGCCAGCAGTCCTACAGGGGTGGGCAATCAGCCCCAGCATTTT
>TRBJ1-6|-|TRBV5-1|-
CASSLAGDSPLHF
TGCGCCAGCAGCTTGGCAGGGGATTCACCCCTCCACTTT
>TRBJ1-2|TRBD1|TRBV12-3/TRBV12-4|-
CASSLGTGSGYTF
TGTGCCAGCAGTCTTGGGACAGGGTCTGGCTACACCTTC
>TRBJ2-1|TRBD1|TRBV6-5|-
CASRRTGEDEQFF
TGTGCCAGCAGAAGGACAGGGGAGGATGAGCAGTTCTTC
>TRBJ1-6|-|TRBV5-1|-
CASSSATGNSPLHF
TGCGCCAGCAGCTCGGCCACAGGGAATTCACCCCTCCACTTT
>TRBJ2-5|-|TRBV6-5|-
CASRPRPTSLETQYF
TGTGCCAGCAGACCCCGCCCGACTAGTCTAGAGACCCAGTACTTC
>TRBJ2-2|TRBD2|TRBV24-1|-
CATSAGGDTGELFF
TGTGCCACCTCGGCGGGGGGGGACACCGGGGAGCTGTTTTTT
>TRBJ1-2|TRBD1|TRBV24-1|once
CATSPTPGQGSNYGYTF
TGTGCCACCAGCCCTACCCCGGGACAGGGGTCTAACTATGGCTACACCTTC
>TRBJ2-1|TRBD2|TRBV7-3|-
CASSYRTSGRAGGSEQFF
TGTGCCAGCAGCTACCGGACTAGCGGGAGGGCCGGGGGAAGTGAGCAGTTCTTC
>TRBJ2-7|-|TRBV21-1|once
CASSKEVFQDRVYEQYF
TGTGCCAGCAGCAAAGAAGTCTTTCAGGACAGGGTCTACGAGCAGTACTTC
>TRBJ1-1|-|TRBV12-3/TRBV12-4|-
CASSLSPTAQAFF
TGTGCCAGCAGTTTAAGTCCGACAGCGCAAGCTTTCTTT
>TRBJ1-2|-|TRBV29-1|once
CSVEGQNYGYTF
TGCAGCGTTGAAGGACAGAACTATGGCTACACCTTC
>TRBJ2-1|TRBD2|TRBV9|-
CASSVGGGLDHNEQFF
TGTGCCAGCAGCGTAGGAGGTGGACTAGATCACAATGAGCAGTTCTTC
>TRBJ1-1|-|TRBV7-3|-
CASSLGAAAEAFF
TGTGCCAGCAGCTTAGGGGCAGCTGCTGAAGCTTTCTTT
>TRBJ2-7|TRBD2|TRBV27|-
CASSRTGTSGVRSSYEQYF
TGTGCCAGCAGTAGAACCGGGACTAGCGGAGTCAGAAGCTCCTACGAGCAGTACTTC
>TRBJ1-2|TRBD1|TRBV9|-
CASSVARGNDGYTF
TGTGCCAGCAGCGTAGCCAGGGGGAACGATGGCTACACCTTC
>TRBJ2-3|TRBD2|TRBV4-2|-
CASSQGTSGGLATDTQYF
TGTGCCAGCAGCCAAGGGACTAGCGGGGGTTTAGCAACAGATACGCAGTATTTT
>TRBJ1-5|TRBD1|TRBV27|-
CASRSGQGGHSNQPQHF
TGTGCCAGCAGATCCGGACAGGGAGGACATAGCAATCAGCCCCAGCATTTT
>TRBJ2-1|TRBD2|TRBV7-9|-
CASSNGTSGTNEQFF
TGTGCCAGCAGCAACGGGACTAGCGGGACCAATGAGCAGTTCTTC
>TRBJ2-1|TRBD1|TRBV19|few
CASRLGQGKYNEQFF
TGTGCCAGTAGACTCGGACAGGGAAAATACAATGAGCAGTTCTTC
>TRBJ2-1|-|TRBV27|-
CASSLPGFEQFF
TGTGCCAGCAGTTTACCCGGGTTTGAGCAGTTCTTC
>TRBJ2-2|-|TRBV7-2|once
CASTPYSVNTGELFF
TGTGCCAGCACCCCGTATAGCGTGAACACCGGGGAGCTGTTTTTT
>TRBJ1-2|-|TRBV15|once
CATSRDWAGYTF
TGTGCCACCAGCAGAGATTGGGCGGGCTACACCTTC
>TRBJ1-5|TRBD1|TRBV5-5|-
CASSSQGGPNQPQHF
TGTGCCAGCAGCTCACAGGGGGGCCCCAATCAGCCCCAGCATTTT
>TRBJ2-1|TRBD2|TRBV24-1|-
CATSLGLAGAREQFF
TGTGCCACCTCCCTCGGACTAGCGGGAGCAAGGGAGCAGTTCTTC